These 32 T cell receptor beta chains came from one sample sequenced in a study of siplizumab effects on memory and regulatory T cells. The table came from immunoSEQ multiplex PCR; TCRdb's copy has only in-frame clones and leaves some out. In the table there are approximately 12,000 clones, 45% to 50% of which are singletons. What these receptors recognize is not known. The mixed lymphocyte reaction cells were held in coculture (37°C) for 5 to 6 days. Input material: CFSE-low (dividing) CD8+ T cells sorted from an allogeneic mixed lymphocyte reaction. Receptors originate from a human donor in good health; the cells came from an allogeneic mixed lymphocyte reaction. Some clones in this sample may be carry-over from other donors' samples.

This clone was detected a few times. The CDR3, as DNA: TGCGCCAGCAGTCACTACGACAGGGCGGAACAGCCCCAGCATTTT. Translating gives CASSHYDRAEQPQHF. The rearrangement uses TRBV23-1 and TRBJ1-5; TRBD1 agrees at 7 bases. TRBV23-1 is marked as an open reading frame, function uncertain. The CDR3 is 15 residues long. The V and J ends lost 3 bases and 7 bases, in that order; junction bases with no gene match: 9.

This clone was detected only once. The rearrangement uses TRBV7-9 and TRBJ2-7; 8 bases agree with TRBD2. CDR1 SEHNR and CDR2 FQNEAQ come from the germline V gene (reference sequence). Trimming cost V 5 bases and J 6 bases; bases outside gene matches: 18. The CDR3 has 17 residues. CDR3 protein: CASSQGGWVAGSGEQYF. The CDR3 DNA reads as TGTGCCAGCAGCCAAGGGGGGTGGGTAGCGGGATCTGGCGAGCAGTACTTC.

The chain carries TRBV4-2 and TRBJ2-5; no clear D gene. CDR1 and CDR2 from the germline V gene are LGHNA and YNFKEQ. This CDR3 is built from 17 residues. Trimming pared 0 bases from V and 0 bases from J, leaving 14 bases between. Here the CDR3 DNA reads TGTGCCAGCAGCCAAGAAGAAGGCCCCAGCTACCAAGAGACCCAGTACTTC. It yields the protein CASSQEEGPSYQETQYF.

The genes are TRBV7-7 and TRBJ1-6, with D unresolved. The V gene's germline CDR1 is SSHAT and CDR2 FNYEAQ (reference sequence). V lost 6 bases and J lost 6, with 15 bases in between. The length of the CDR3 is 15 residues. The CDR3 DNA reads TGTGCCAGCAGACCCCTGGGTAGTTTTAATTCACCCCTCCACTTT. Protein: CASRPLGSFNSPLHF.

The chain carries TRBV7-8 and TRBJ1-1; no reliable D call. The CDR3 consists of 14 residues. CDR1 and CDR2 from the germline V gene are SGHVS and FQNEAQ. Trimming left V 2 bases short and J 4 bases short, with 11 bases between. As DNA, the CDR3 is TGTGCCAGCAGCTTAACGGCTTGGGGCACTGAAGCTTTCTTT. Protein: CASSLTAWGTEAFF.

This chain links TRBV2 with TRBJ2-7, with D maybe TRBD1 (5 bases). The ends were cut back, 3 bases at V and 7 bases at J, with 13 bases in the middle. CDR1 is SNHLY, CDR2 FYNNEI, per germline. There are 13 residues in the CDR3. This CDR3 is CASSEEGAREQYF. In nucleotides, the CDR3 is TGTGCCAGCAGTGAGGAAGGGGCAAGGGAGCAGTACTTC. The variable domain in full, completed from reference TRBV2 and TRBJ2-7, reads EPEVTQTPSHQVTQMGQEVILRCVPISNHLYFYWYRQILGQKVEFLVSFYNNEISEKSEIFDDQFSVERPDGSNFTLKIRSTKLEDSAMYFCASSEEGAREQYFGPGTRLTVT.

The chain employs TRBV5-1 and TRBJ2-7; 10 nucleotides match TRBD2. This CDR3 contains 15 residues. Germline CDR1 SGHRS, CDR2 YFSETQ. V shed 1 base, J shed 3 bases, and the junction held 4 bases outside the gene matches. The CDR3 here is CASSLYLAGDYEQYF. Written as DNA, the CDR3 is TGCGCCAGCAGCTTGTATCTAGCGGGGGACTACGAGCAGTACTTC.

The chain uses TRBV4-1 and TRBJ2-7, with D possibly called TRBD1 or TRBD2 (5 bases each). The CDR3 length is 15 residues. The germline gives CDR1 MGHRA, CDR2 YSYEKL. The V end lost 2 bases, the J end lost 2 bases, and 13 bases lay between the germline ends. The CDR3 region is CASSQTGLNAYEQYF. DNA of the CDR3: TGCGCCAGCAGCCAAACGGGGCTTAATGCCTACGAGCAGTACTTC.

This clone is labeled medium-sized. The chain has TRBV2 and TRBJ2-7; D gene unclear. V was clipped by 5 bases and J by 2 bases, with 13 bases between them. The CDR3 contains 14 residues. CDR1 and CDR2 (germline): SNHLY, FYNNEI. CDR3 protein: CASSIFGPTYEQYF. The CDR3 nucleotides read TGTGCCAGCAGTATTTTCGGCCCAACCTACGAGCAGTACTTC.

The rearrangement joins TRBV6-1 to TRBJ1-5; 8 nucleotides agree with TRBD1. Germline V gene data show CDR1 as MNHNS and CDR2 as SASEGT. Trimming removed 6 bases from V and 11 bases from J; junction bases left unmatched: 6. This CDR3 has 12 residues. CDR3 sequence (DNA): TGTGCCAGCAGCCCGACAGGGGTGGCCCAGCATTTT. Translated: CASSPTGVAQHF.

CDR3: CASSPLAGEQYF. The DNA of the CDR3 is TGTGCCAGCAGCCCCCTAGCGGGCGAGCAGTACTTC. The chain combines TRBV7-6 with TRBJ2-7, with 8 bases aligning to TRBD2. Germline V gene sequence: CDR1 SGHVS, CDR2 FNYEAQ. J lost 6 bases, V lost 5 bases, and 3 bases had no gene match. This CDR3 is 12 amino acids long.

This sequence joins TRBV27 and TRBJ1-6; 9 bases are a match to TRBD1. The ends lost 6 bases at V and 9 bases at J; junction bases unmatched: 9. The germline V gene encodes CDR1 MNHEY and CDR2 SMNVEV (reference sequence). The CDR3 is made up of 15 amino acids. For the CDR3, the DNA is TGTGCCAGCAGCCTGGTGACAGGGGGACCTTCACCCCTCCACTTT. This translates into CASSLVTGGPSPLHF.

This chain joins TRBV6-6 and TRBJ2-5, with 12 bases fitting TRBD1. V lost 6 bases to trimming and J lost 5 bases; unmatched junction nucleotides: 10. This CDR3 is built from 16 residues. The V gene's germline CDR1 is MNHNY and CDR2 SVGAGI (reference sequence). CDR3 sequence: CASRRDRGLLEETQYF. The CDR3 DNA is TGTGCCAGCAGGAGGGACAGGGGGCTTCTGGAGGAGACCCAGTACTTC.

The rearrangement uses TRBV13 and TRBJ2-7; D might be TRBD1 (6 bases). Between the trimmed V and J ends, which lost 2 bases and 5 bases, there was a span of 13 bases. Germline V gene lookup returns CDR1 PRHDT and CDR2 FYEKMQ (reference sequence). This CDR3 is built from 14 residues. The CDR3 coding sequence is TGTGCCAGCAGCTTAAACAGGGACCCCCACGAGCAGTACTTC. Amino acid sequence: CASSLNRDPHEQYF.

This clone came up a few times. Written as DNA, the CDR3 is TGTGCCAGCAGCTTAGTGGGGACAGGGCTTCTCTATGGCTACACCTTC. This sequence encodes CASSLVGTGLLYGYTF. The chain has TRBV7-9 and TRBJ1-2, with 9 bases lining up with TRBD1. This CDR3 spans 16 amino acids. Germline CDR1 and CDR2: SEHNR and FQNEAQ (reference sequence). Trimming removed 1 base from V and 4 bases from J; junction bases left unmatched: 7.

This sequence joins TRBV5-1 and TRBJ2-3; weak D call: TRBD2 (5 bases). This CDR3 spans 12 amino acids. The V end was cut by 4 bases, the J end by 2 bases, with 5 bases between. Germline values: CDR1 SGHRS, CDR2 YFSETQ. Written as DNA, the CDR3 is TGCGCCAGCAGCCGGGACACAGATACGCAGTATTTT. The encoded protein is CASSRDTDTQYF.

This clone appeared a few times. Here the CDR3 reads CASSVGGPPYEQYF. The CDR3 nucleotides read TGTGCCAGCAGCGTCGGGGGACCCCCCTACGAGCAGTACTTC. V gene TRBV9 combines with J gene TRBJ2-7, with D maybe TRBD2 (6 bases). The germline V gene encodes CDR1 SGDLS and CDR2 YYNGEE. Trimming stripped 2 bases from V and 2 bases from J, with 11 bases between. CDR3 length: 14 amino acids.

This clone is deemed medium-sized. The chain carries TRBV11-2 and TRBJ2-1; 10 nucleotides agree with TRBD2. The CDR3 totals 17 residues. Germline assignment: CDR1 SGHAT and CDR2 FQNNGV. After removal of 3 bases from V and 9 bases from J, the junction contained 14 bases not matched to a gene. The CDR3 DNA is TGTGCCAGCAGCTTCTCTGGAAGCGGGGGGGCCCGTCTTGAGCAGTTCTTC. Protein product: CASSFSGSGGARLEQFF.

This rearrangement joins TRBV27 to TRBJ2-5; 7 bases map to TRBD1. Germline-derived CDR1 and CDR2 are MNHEY and SMNVEV (reference sequence). V lost 5 bases, J lost 2 bases, and 11 bases stayed unmatched. The CDR3 contains 16 residues. CDR3 coding DNA: TGTGCCAGCAGTCCAGGGACAGTCACCCCACAAGAGACCCAGTACTTC. Protein product: CASSPGTVTPQETQYF.

This chain's CDR3 is CASSDWTGGMDEQFF. In nucleotides, the CDR3 is TGTGCCAGCAGCGATTGGACAGGGGGCATGGATGAGCAGTTCTTC. The rearrangement uses TRBV7-9 and TRBJ2-1; 11 bases are a match to TRBD1. Germline V lookup: CDR1 SEHNR, CDR2 FQNEAQ (reference sequence). V lost 5 bases to trimming and J lost 8 bases; unmatched junction nucleotides: 8. The CDR3 consists of 15 residues.

Within the sample, this clone is medium-sized. The gene calls are TRBV21-1 and TRBJ1-6; the table's D gene call, TRBD1, was not cross checked with the DNA. TRBV21-1 is termed a pseudogene. CDR3 length: 13 residues. The chain's CDR3 is CAIETDYNSPLHF. The CDR3 DNA follows: TGTGCCATCGAGACAGATTATAATTCACCCCTCCACTTT.

The rearrangement links TRBV7-6 to TRBJ1-6, with TRBD1 as a possible D gene (5 bases). The V and J ends lost 2 bases and 10 bases respectively, with 9 bases between them. The CDR3 is 13 residues long. Germline CDR1 and CDR2: SGHVS and FNYEAQ. Here the CDR3 reads CASSLQGESPLHF. As DNA, the CDR3 is TGTGCCAGCAGCTTACAAGGGGAATCACCCCTCCACTTT.

This clone was counted a few times. The chain recombines TRBV6-4 with TRBJ1-2; no clear D gene. The CDR3 is 13 amino acids. Trimming removed 0 bases from V and 2 bases from J, with 4 bases in between. From germline, CDR1 is MRHNA and CDR2 SNTAGT. The CDR3 region is CASSDSGNYGYTF. CDR3 DNA sequence: TGTGCCAGCAGTGACTCGGGAAACTATGGCTACACCTTC.

The V and J genes are TRBV6-6 and TRBJ2-1; D unclear. Trimming cost V 2 bases and J 4 bases, with 3 bases left between them. Germline CDR1 MNHNY, CDR2 SVGAGI (reference sequence). The length of the CDR3 is 12 residues. CDR3 sequence reads: CASSYLYNEQFF. CDR3 coding DNA: TGTGCCAGCAGTTACCTATACAATGAGCAGTTCTTC.

This clone has more than one count but fewer than ten. Other DNA variants within this sample encode the same CDR3. The rearrangement uses TRBV19 and TRBJ2-7; 9 nucleotides align to TRBD1. The J segment lost 2 bases and the V segment lost 6 bases, leaving 5 bases of the junction unmatched. Germline loops: CDR1 LNHDA, CDR2 SQIVND (reference sequence). This CDR3 region has 14 residues. CDR3 sequence reads: CASSPGQGPYEQYF. The DNA for the CDR3 is TGTGCCAGTAGCCCGGGACAGGGTCCCTACGAGCAGTACTTC.

The chain uses TRBV25-1 and TRBJ1-2; TRBD1 matches 7 bases. The CDR3 has 16 amino acids. Trimming took 6 bases from V and 0 from J; bases not matched to a gene: 10. Germline values: CDR1 MGHDK, CDR2 SYGVNS. DNA of the CDR3: TGTGCCAGCAGCCCATCCCGGGACAGCGCTAACTATGGCTACACCTTC. Amino acids: CASSPSRDSANYGYTF.

V usage is TRBV6-1 and J usage is TRBJ2-5, with D uncertain. The CDR3 is 15 residues long. V was clipped by 2 bases and J by 3 bases, with 13 bases between them. Germline-derived CDR1 and CDR2 are MNHNS and SASEGT. DNA for the CDR3: TGTGCCAGCAGTGAATTGATTGGCCGAGAAGAGACCCAGTACTTC. Its protein product is CASSELIGREETQYF.

V is TRBV9 and J is TRBJ2-7, with a tentative D call TRBD2 (6 bases). The germline V gene encodes CDR1 SGDLS and CDR2 YYNGEE. V lost 4 bases and J lost 2, with 16 bases in between. The CDR3 contains 15 residues. CDR3 residues: CASSIGSQGPYEQYF. The CDR3 nucleotides are TGTGCCAGCAGCATCGGGAGTCAGGGTCCCTACGAGCAGTACTTC.

This clone was found a few times. This chain links TRBV16 with TRBJ2-1, with D tentatively TRBD1 (6 bases). The CDR3 spans 16 residues. The V gene lost 4 bases and the J gene lost 2 bases, with 15 bases spanning the gap. Germline V gene lookup returns CDR1 KGHSY and CDR2 FQNENV. The CDR3 spells CASSLHRVGTYNEQFF. As DNA, the CDR3 is TGTGCCAGCAGCCTGCACAGGGTAGGGACCTACAATGAGCAGTTCTTC.

This clone was recorded only once. The chain's CDR3 is CASSIAGGLPTYEQYF. In DNA, the CDR3 is TGTGCCAGTAGTATTGCAGGGGGCCTACCAACCTACGAGCAGTACTTC. V gene TRBV19 combines with J gene TRBJ2-7; TRBD1 agrees at 8 bases. Germline values: CDR1 LNHDA, CDR2 SQIVND (reference sequence). The CDR3 extends over 16 amino acids. J was trimmed by 2 bases and V by 3 bases; bases with no gene match: 9.

This clone turned up a few times. J is TRBJ2-5 and V is TRBV6-5; D gene uncertain. The CDR3 runs 12 residues. V was clipped by 4 bases and J by 5 bases, with 8 bases between them. The germline V gene encodes CDR1 MNHEY and CDR2 SVGAGI. The CDR3 reads CASSSPRETQYF. The CDR3 DNA follows: TGTGCCAGCAGTTCCCCTCGGGAGACCCAGTACTTC.

The chain employs TRBV27 and TRBJ2-1, with 8 bases matching TRBD1. Germline V CDR1 and CDR2: MNHEY, SMNVEV (reference sequence). CDR3 length equals 13 residues. V was clipped by 5 bases and J by 9 bases; unmatched bases: 6. CDR3 loop: CASSVGQGAEQFF. The CDR3, as DNA: TGTGCCAGCAGTGTGGGGCAGGGGGCTGAGCAGTTCTTC.